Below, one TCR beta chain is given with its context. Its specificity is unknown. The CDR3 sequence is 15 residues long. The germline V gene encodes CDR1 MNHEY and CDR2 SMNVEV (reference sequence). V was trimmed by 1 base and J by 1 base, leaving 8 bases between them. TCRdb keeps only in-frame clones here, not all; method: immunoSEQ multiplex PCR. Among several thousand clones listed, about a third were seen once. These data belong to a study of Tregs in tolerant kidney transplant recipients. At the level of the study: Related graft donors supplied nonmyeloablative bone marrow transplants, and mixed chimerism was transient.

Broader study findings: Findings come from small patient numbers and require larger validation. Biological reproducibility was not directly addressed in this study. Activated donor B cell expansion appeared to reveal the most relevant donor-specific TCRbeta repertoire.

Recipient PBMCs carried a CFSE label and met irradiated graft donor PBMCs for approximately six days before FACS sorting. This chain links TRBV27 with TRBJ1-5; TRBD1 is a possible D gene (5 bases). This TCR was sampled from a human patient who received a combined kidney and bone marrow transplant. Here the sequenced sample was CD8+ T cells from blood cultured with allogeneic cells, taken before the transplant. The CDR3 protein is CASSLYGASNQPQHF. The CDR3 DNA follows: TGTGCCAGCAGTTTATATGGGGCGAGCAATCAGCCCCAGCATTTT.